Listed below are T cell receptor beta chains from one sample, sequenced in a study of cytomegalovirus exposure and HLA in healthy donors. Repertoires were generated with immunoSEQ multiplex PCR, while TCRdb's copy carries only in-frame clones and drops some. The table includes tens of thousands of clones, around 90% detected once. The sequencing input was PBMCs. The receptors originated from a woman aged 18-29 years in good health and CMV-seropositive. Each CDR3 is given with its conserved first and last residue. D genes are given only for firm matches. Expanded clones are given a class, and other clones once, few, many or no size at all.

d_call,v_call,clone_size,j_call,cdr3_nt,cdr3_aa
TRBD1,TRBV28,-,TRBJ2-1,TGTGCCAGCAGTCTACTAAGGACAGGGGGAATGGGTGAGCAGTTCTTC,CASSLLRTGGMGEQFF
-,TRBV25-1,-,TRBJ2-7,TGTGCCAGCAGTGAATTAGTAGATCTCGTGTCCGAGCAGTACTTC,CASSELVDLVSEQYF
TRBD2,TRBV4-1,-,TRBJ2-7,TGCGCCAGCAGCACCACGCGGGGGGCGGGTGAGCAGTACTTC,CASSTTRGAGEQYF
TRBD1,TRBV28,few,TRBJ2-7,TGTGCCAGCAGTAAAGCTTCGGGACAGATAGACGAGCAGTACTTC,CASSKASGQIDEQYF
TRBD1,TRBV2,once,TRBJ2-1,TGTGCCAGCAGTGGGACAGGGGGCCGGAATAGCGATGAGCAGTTCTTC,CASSGTGGRNSDEQFF
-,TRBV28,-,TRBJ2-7,TGTGCCAGCAGTTTATCTGTTGATAGCTCCTACGAGCAGTACTTC,CASSLSVDSSYEQYF
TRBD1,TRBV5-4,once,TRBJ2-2,TGTGCCAGCAGCTTGGAACAGGGGTCTAGCACCGGGGAGCTGTTTTTT,CASSLEQGSSTGELFF
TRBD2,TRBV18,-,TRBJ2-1,TGTGCCAGCTCAGCTCAAACTAGCGGGGGCCTAAACAATGAGCAGTTCTTC,CASSAQTSGGLNNEQFF
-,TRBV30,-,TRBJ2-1,TGTGCCTGGAGTGTACGGGGGAGGTATGAGCAGTTCTTC,CAWSVRGRYEQFF
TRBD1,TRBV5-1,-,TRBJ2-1,TGCGCCAGCAGCTTGAGGTCCGGGGGACAGGGTTACAATGAGCAGTTCTTC,CASSLRSGGQGYNEQFF
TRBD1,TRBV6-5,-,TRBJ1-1,TGTGCCAGCAATAAGGGTGGACAGGGGAGCACTGAAGCTTTCTTT,CASNKGGQGSTEAFF
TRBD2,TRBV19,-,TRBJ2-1,TGTGCCAGTAGTGGGCTAGCGGAATACAATGAGCAGTTCTTC,CASSGLAEYNEQFF
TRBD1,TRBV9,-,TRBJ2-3,TGTGCCAGCAGCGATCCTTCGACAGGGGGCGGAGATACGCAGTATTTT,CASSDPSTGGGDTQYF
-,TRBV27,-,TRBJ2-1,TGTGCCAGCAGTCAGCAGGGGACTGAGCAGTTCTTC,CASSQQGTEQFF
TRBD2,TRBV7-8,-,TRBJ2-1,TGTGCCAGCAGCCAGGGACTAGCGGGGCCGGGGGGTGAGCAGTTCTTC,CASSQGLAGPGGEQFF
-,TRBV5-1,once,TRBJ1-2,TGCGCCAGCAGCTTGCAGGGCTATGGCTACACCTTC,CASSLQGYGYTF
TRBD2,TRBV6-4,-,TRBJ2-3,TGTGCCAGCAGTGAGGGGACTAGCCGTAGCACAGATACGCAGTATTTT,CASSEGTSRSTDTQYF